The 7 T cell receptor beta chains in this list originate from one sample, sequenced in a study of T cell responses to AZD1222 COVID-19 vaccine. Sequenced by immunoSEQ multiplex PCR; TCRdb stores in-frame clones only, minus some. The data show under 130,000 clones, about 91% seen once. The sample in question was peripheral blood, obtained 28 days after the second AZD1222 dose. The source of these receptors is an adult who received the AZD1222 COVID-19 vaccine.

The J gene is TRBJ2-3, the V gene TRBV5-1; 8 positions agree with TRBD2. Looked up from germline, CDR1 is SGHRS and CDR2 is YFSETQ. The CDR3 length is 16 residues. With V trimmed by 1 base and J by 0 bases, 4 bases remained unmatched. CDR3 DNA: TGCGCCAGCAGCTTGAGTAGCGGGACTAGCACAGATACGCAGTATTTT. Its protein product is CASSLSSGTSTDTQYF.

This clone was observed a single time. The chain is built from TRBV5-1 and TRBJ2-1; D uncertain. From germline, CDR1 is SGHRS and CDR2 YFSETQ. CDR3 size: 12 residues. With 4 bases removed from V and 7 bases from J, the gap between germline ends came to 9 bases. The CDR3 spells CASSEGLNEQFF. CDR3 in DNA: TGCGCCAGCAGCGAAGGGTTGAATGAGCAGTTCTTC. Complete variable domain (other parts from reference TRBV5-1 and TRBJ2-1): KAGVTQTPRYLIKTRGQQVTLSCSPISGHRSVSWYQQTPGQGLQFLFEYFSETQRNKGNFPGRFSGRQFSNSRSEMNVSTLELGDSALYLCASSEGLNEQFFGPGTRLTVL.

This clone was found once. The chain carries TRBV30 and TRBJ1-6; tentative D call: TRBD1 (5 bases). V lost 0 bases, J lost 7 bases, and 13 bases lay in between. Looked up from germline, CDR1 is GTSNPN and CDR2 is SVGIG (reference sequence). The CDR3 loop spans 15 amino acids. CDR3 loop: CAWSVRWAGNSPLHF. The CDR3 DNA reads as TGTGCCTGGAGTGTAAGGTGGGCAGGGAATTCACCCCTCCACTTT.

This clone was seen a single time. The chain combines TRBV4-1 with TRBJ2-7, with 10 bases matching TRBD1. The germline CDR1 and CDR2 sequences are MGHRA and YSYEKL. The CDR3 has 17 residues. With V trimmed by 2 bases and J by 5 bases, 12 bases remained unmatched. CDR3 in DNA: TGCGCCAGCAGCCAACTTAGGAGGGGACAGGGGAATCACGAGCAGTACTTC. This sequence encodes CASSQLRRGQGNHEQYF.

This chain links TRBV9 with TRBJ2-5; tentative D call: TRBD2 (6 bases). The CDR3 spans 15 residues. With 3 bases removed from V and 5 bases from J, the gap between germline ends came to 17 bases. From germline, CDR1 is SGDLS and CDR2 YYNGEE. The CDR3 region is CASSALGGSPETQYF. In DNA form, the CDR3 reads TGTGCCAGCAGCGCCCTGGGGGGTTCTCCCGAGACCCAGTACTTC.

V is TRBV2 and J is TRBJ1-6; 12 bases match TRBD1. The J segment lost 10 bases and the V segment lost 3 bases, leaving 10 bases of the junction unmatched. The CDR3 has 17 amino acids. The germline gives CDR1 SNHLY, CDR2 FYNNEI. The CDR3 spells CASSDQGQGASGSPLHF. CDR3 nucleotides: TGTGCCAGCAGTGATCAGGGACAGGGGGCGAGTGGCTCACCCCTCCACTTT.

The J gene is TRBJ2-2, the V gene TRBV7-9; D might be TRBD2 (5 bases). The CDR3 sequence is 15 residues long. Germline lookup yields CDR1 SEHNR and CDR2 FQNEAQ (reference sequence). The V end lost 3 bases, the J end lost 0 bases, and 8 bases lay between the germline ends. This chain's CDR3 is CASSFRGSNTGELFF. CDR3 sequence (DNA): TGTGCCAGCAGCTTCCGGGGATCGAACACCGGGGAGCTGTTTTTT.